Sequencing of this TCR beta chain was carried out in a study of CD8+CD57+ T cells in acquired aplastic anemia. As for the study in general: The average for DNA from sorted CD4+ and CD8+ cells was around 3.5 ug. Study results and caveats: Patients and controls shared about 27 CD8+ CDR3 sequences. For CD8+ Simpson's diversity, patients and controls showed no significant difference.

TCR beta VDJ combinations and CDR3 sequences were profiled from genomic DNA. A single record per CDR3 protein comes from TCRdb applying MiXCR to the reads. The sample yields 150,000 to 200,000 distinct CDR3 sequences, 60% to 80% seen once. The CDR3 runs 10 residues. Germline V CDR1 and CDR2: DFQATT, SNEGSKA (reference sequence). Trimming pared 3 bases from V and 6 bases from J, leaving 3 bases between. Worth noting for this clonotype: Its antigen remains unidentified.

Patients selected for sequencing had displayed CD8+CD57+ cell expansion by flow cytometry. Prior therapy had not been administered to any patient at the time of blood sampling. The rearrangement links TRBV20-1 to TRBJ1-5, with D unclear. The specimen was sorted CD4+, CD8+, or CD8+CD57+ T cells (not recorded which) from PBMCs. The sequence was collected from a human donor with aplastic anemia. In DNA form, the CDR3 reads TGCAGTGCTAGTGGTCAGCCCCAGCATTTT. This sequence encodes CSASGQPQHF.